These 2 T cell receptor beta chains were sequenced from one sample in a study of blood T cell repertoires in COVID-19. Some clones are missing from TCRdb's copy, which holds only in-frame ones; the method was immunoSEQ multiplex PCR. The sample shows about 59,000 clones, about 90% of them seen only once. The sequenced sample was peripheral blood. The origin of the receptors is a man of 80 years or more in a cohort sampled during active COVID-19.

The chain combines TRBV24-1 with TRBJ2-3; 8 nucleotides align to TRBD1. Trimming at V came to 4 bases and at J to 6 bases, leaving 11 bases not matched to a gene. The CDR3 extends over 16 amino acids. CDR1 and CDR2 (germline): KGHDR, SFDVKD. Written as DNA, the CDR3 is TGTGCCACCAGTGACGGCAGGGGGCTTTCAGGGGATACGCAGTATTTT. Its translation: CATSDGRGLSGDTQYF.

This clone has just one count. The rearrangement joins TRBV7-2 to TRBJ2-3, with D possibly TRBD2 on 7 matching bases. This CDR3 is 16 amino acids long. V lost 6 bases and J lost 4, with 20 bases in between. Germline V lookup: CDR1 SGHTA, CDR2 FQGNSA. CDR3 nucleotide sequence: TGTGCCAGCAGTCTGGGGGGGCTGAGTCGGGCAGATACGCAGTATTTT. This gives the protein CASSLGGLSRADTQYF.